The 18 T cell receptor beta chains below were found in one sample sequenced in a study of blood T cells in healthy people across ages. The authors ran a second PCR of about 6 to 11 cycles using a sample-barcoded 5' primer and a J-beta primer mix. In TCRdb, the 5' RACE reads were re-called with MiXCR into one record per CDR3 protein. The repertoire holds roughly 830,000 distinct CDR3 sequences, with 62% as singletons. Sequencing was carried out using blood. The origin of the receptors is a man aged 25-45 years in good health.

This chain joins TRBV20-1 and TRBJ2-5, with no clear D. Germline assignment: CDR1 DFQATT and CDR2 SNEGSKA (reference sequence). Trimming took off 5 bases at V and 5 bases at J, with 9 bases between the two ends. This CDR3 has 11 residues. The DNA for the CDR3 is TGCAGTGCTCACGACCCTGAGACCCAGTACTTC. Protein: CSAHDPETQYF.

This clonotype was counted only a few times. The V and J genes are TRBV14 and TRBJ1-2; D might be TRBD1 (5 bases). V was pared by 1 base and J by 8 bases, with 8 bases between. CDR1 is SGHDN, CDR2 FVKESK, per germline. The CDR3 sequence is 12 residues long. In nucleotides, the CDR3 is TGTGCCAGCAGCCAAGTAGGGGTCGGCTACACCTTC. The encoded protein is CASSQVGVGYTF. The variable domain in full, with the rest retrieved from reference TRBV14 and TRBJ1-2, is EAGVTQFPSHSVIEKGQTVTLRCDPISGHDNLYWYRRVMGKEIKFLLHFVKESKQDESGMPNNRFLAERTGGTYSTLKVQPAELEDSGVYFCASSQVGVGYTFGSGTRLTVV.

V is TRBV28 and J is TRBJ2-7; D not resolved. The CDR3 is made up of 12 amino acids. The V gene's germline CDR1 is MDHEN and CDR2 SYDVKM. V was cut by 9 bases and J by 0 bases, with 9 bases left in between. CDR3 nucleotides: TGTGCCAGTGGGGTTGGCTCCTACGAGCAGTACTTC. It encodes CASGVGSYEQYF.

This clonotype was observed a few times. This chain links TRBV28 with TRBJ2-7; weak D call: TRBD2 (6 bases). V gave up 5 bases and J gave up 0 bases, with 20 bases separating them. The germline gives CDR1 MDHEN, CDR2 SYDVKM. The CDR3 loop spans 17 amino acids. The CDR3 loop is CASSPRSRDSHSYEQYF. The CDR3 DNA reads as TGTGCCAGCAGTCCGAGGAGCCGGGACTCCCACTCCTACGAGCAGTACTTC.

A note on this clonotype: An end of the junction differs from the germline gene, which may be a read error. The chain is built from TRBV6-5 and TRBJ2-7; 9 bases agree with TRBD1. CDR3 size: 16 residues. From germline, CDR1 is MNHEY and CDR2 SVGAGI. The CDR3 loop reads CASSYSGQGLSYEQYF. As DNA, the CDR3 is TGTGCCAGCAGCTACTCCGGACAGGGGCTGAGTTACGAGCAGTACTTC.

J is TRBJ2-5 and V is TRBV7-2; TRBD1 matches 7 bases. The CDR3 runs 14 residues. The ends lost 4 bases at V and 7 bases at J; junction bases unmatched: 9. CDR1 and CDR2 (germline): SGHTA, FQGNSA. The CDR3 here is CASSYGTGVGTQYF. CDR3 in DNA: TGTGCCAGCAGCTATGGAACAGGGGTCGGGACCCAGTACTTC. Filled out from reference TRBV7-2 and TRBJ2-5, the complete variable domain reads GAGVSQSPSNKVTEKGKDVELRCDPISGHTALYWYRQSLGQGLEFLIYFQGNSAPDKSGLPSDRFSAERTGGSVSTLTIQRTQQEDSAVYLCASSYGTGVGTQYFGPGTRLLVL.

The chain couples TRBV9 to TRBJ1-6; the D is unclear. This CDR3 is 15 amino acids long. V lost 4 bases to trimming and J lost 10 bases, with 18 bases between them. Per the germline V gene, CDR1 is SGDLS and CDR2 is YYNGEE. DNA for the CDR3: TGTGCCAGCAGCCAAGGTGGGAGATCGGGATCACCCCTCCACTTT. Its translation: CASSQGGRSGSPLHF.

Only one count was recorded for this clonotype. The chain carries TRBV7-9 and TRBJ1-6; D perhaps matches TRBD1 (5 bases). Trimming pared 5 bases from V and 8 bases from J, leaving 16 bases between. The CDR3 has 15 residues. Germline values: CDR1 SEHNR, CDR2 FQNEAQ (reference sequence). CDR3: CASSKDGPGHSPLHF. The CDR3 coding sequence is TGTGCCAGCAGCAAAGATGGACCGGGACATTCACCCCTCCACTTT.

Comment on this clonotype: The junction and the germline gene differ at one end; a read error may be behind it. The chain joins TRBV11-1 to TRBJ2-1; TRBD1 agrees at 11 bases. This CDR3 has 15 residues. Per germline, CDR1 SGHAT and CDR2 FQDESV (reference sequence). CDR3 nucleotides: TGTGTCAGCAGCCCAGCCGGGACAGGGGGTAGTGAGCAGTTCTTC. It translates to CVSSPAGTGGSEQFF.

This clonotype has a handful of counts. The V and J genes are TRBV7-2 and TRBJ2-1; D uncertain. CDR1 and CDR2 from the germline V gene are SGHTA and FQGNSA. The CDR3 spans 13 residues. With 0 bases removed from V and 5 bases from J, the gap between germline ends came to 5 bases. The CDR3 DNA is TGTGCCAGCAGCTTAGCGTCCAACAATGAGCAGTTCTTC. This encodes CASSLASNNEQFF.

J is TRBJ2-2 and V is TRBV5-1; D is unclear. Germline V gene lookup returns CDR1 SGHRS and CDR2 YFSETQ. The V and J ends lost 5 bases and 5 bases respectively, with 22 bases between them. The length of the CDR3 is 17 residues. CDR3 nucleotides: TGCGCCAGCAGTAACGACATAAGGTCTTCCGAGACCGGGGAGCTGTTTTTT. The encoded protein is CASSNDIRSSETGELFF.

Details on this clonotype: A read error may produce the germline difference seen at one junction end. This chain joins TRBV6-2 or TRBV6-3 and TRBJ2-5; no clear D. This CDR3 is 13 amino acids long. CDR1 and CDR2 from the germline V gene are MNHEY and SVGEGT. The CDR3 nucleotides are TGTGCCAGCAGTGACTCGAGAATCGGGACCCAGTACTTC. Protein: CASSDSRIGTQYF.

CDR3 sequence (DNA): TGTGCCAGCAGTTTAACCCGACTAGTAGGCCATGAGCAGTACTTC. Translation gives CASSLTRLVGHEQYF. The V and J genes are TRBV28 and TRBJ2-7; TRBD2 is a possible D gene (6 bases). The CDR3 covers 15 residues. Trimming removed 2 bases at V and 7 bases at J, with 18 bases between. Germline V gene lookup returns CDR1 MDHEN and CDR2 SYDVKM.

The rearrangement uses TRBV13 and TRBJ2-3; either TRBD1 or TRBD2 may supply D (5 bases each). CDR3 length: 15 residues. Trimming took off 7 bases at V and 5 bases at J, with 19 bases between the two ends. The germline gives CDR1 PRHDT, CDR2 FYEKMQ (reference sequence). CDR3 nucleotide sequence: TGTGCCAGCACGCCTCAGGGAGAGTCACAAGATACGCAGTATTTT. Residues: CASTPQGESQDTQYF.

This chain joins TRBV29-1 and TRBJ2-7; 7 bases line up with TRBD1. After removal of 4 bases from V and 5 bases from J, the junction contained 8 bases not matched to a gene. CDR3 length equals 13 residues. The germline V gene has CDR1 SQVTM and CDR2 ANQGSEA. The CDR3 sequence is CSVAEDRVHEQYF. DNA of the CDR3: TGCAGCGTTGCGGAAGACAGGGTCCACGAGCAGTACTTC.

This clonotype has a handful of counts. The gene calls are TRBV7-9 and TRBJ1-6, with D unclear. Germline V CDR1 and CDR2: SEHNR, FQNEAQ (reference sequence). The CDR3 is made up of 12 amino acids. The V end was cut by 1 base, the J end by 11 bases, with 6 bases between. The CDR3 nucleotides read TGTGCCAGCAGCTTAGGATCTCCACCCCTCCACTTT. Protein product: CASSLGSPPLHF.

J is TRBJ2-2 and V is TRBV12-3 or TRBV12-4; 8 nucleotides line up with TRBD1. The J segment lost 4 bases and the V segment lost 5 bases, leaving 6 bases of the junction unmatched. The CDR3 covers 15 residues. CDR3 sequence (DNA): TGTGCCAGCAGTCCTGGGACAGGCACCACCGGGGAGCTGTTTTTT. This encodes CASSPGTGTTGELFF.

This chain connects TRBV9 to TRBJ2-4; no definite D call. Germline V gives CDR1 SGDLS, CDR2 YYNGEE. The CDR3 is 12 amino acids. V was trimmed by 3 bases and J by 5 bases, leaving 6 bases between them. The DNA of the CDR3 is TGTGCCAGCAGCGGCCCCCAAAACATTCAGTACTTC. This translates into CASSGPQNIQYF.